This TCR beta chain was recorded in a study of cytomegalovirus exposure and HLA in healthy donors. Per the germline V gene, CDR1 is WNHNN and CDR2 is SYGVQD (reference sequence). The CDR3 length is 13 residues. V was clipped by 3 bases and J by 6 bases; unmatched bases: 4. Study results and limitations: Per a later analysis, HLA-associated TCR beta chains showed more clonal expansion than other, equally common TCR beta chains.

The PCR was carried out with 60 Vbeta primers and 13 Jbeta primers. Produced via immunoSEQ multiplex PCR; TCRdb's table is partial and in-frame only. This sample's table has about 170,000 clones. On this clone itself: No antigen is known for it.

The sequence was collected from a woman aged 60-75 years in good health and CMV-seronegative. V is TRBV10-1 and J is TRBJ2-7; 8 positions agree with TRBD1. Sequencing was carried out using PBMCs. The CDR3 loop is CASSDQDRGEQYF. The CDR3, as DNA: TGCGCCAGCAGTGACCAAGACAGGGGCGAGCAGTACTTC.